What follows are 22 T cell receptor beta chains derived from one specimen sequenced in a study of blood T cell repertoires in COVID-19. Assay: immunoSEQ multiplex PCR; the TCRdb copy retains only in-frame clones and omits some. The sample carries roughly 230,000 clones, about 85% recorded once. Input material: peripheral blood. Receptors were obtained from a man aged 35 to 55 with acute or convalescent COVID-19.

The chain has TRBV5-1 and TRBJ1-4, with 8 bases lining up with TRBD1. From germline, CDR1 is SGHRS and CDR2 YFSETQ. J lost 4 bases, V lost 8 bases, and 13 bases had no gene match. CDR3 length: 16 amino acids. The CDR3 spells CARRDRIDLCNEKLFF. DNA for the CDR3: TGCGCCAGGAGGGACAGGATCGACCTCTGTAATGAAAAACTGTTTTTT.

This chain joins TRBV5-4 and TRBJ1-2; 8 bases fit TRBD1. Germline loops: CDR1 SGHNT, CDR2 YYREEE (reference sequence). Unmatched junction bases numbered 12, after V lost 3 bases and J lost 8 bases. The CDR3 covers 15 residues. The CDR3 DNA is TGTGCCAGCAGCTCGAAGGGACAGGTCCTAGGGGGCTACACCTTC. It specifies CASSSKGQVLGGYTF.

The chain is built from TRBV5-6 and TRBJ1-2; possible D gene TRBD1, 6 bases. CDR1 is SGHDT, CDR2 YYEEEE, per germline. The CDR3 has 15 residues. Trimming left V 0 bases short and J 6 bases short, with 15 bases between. CDR3 in DNA: TGTGCCAGCAGCTTGGCTACGGACAGTCCGAATGGCTACACCTTC. Amino acids: CASSLATDSPNGYTF.

This chain joins TRBV2 and TRBJ2-2; D gene unclear. Germline CDR1 SNHLY, CDR2 FYNNEI. The V end was cut by 4 bases, the J end by 3 bases, with 6 bases between. This CDR3 has 13 amino acids. DNA of the CDR3: TGTGCCAGCAGTGGAGAGGACACCGGGGAGCTGTTTTTT. The encoded protein is CASSGEDTGELFF.

V is TRBV30 and J is TRBJ2-1, with 7 bases fitting TRBD1. Unmatched junction bases numbered 4, after V lost 4 bases and J lost 1 base. CDR3 size: 14 residues. Looked up from germline, CDR1 is GTSNPN and CDR2 is SVGIG (reference sequence). For the CDR3, the DNA is TGTGCCTGGAATGACAGGGAATCCTACAATGAGCAGTTCTTC. This translates into CAWNDRESYNEQFF. Complete variable domain (other parts from reference TRBV30 and TRBJ2-1): SQTIHQWPATLVQPVGSPLSLECTVEGTSNPNLYWYRQAAGRGLQLLFYSVGIGQISSEVPQNLSASRPQDRQFILSSKKLLLSDSGFYLCAWNDRESYNEQFFGPGTRLTVL.

The J gene is TRBJ2-3, the V gene TRBV11-3; tentatively, D is TRBD2 (6 bases). The length of the CDR3 is 14 residues. CDR1 SGHNT and CDR2 YENEEA come from the germline V gene. The ends were cut back, 3 bases at V and 2 bases at J, with 9 bases in the middle. CDR3 region: CASSFGGPTDTQYF. The CDR3 DNA follows: TGTGCCAGCAGCTTCGGGGGTCCCACAGATACGCAGTATTTT.

This clone occurred a few times. The V call is TRBV29-1, the J call TRBJ1-2, with D unclear. Germline loops: CDR1 SQVTM, CDR2 ANQGSEA. This CDR3 contains 11 residues. V shed 6 bases and J shed 7 bases, with 12 bases lying between them. CDR3 residues: CSVDLAGGYTF. DNA of the CDR3: TGCAGCGTCGACTTAGCGGGTGGCTACACCTTC. The whole variable domain, remainder taken from reference TRBV29-1 and TRBJ1-2, is SAVISQKPSRDICQRGTSLTIQCQVDSQVTMMFWYRQQPGQSLTLIATANQGSEATYESGFVIDKFPISRPNLTFSTLTVSNMSPEDSSIYLCSVDLAGGYTFGSGTRLTVV.

The rearrangement links TRBV19 to TRBJ1-1; D is unresolved. Germline V CDR1 and CDR2: LNHDA, SQIVND (reference sequence). The CDR3 runs 13 residues. V was trimmed by 6 bases and J by 5 bases, leaving 13 bases between them. For the CDR3, the DNA is TGTGCCAGTAGCCTGACCCGGGAGACTGAAGCTTTCTTT. Its protein is CASSLTRETEAFF. Together with reference TRBV19 and TRBJ1-1, the CDR3 gives the full variable domain: DGGITQSPKYLFRKEGQNVTLSCEQNLNHDAMYWYRQDPGQGLRLIYYSQIVNDFQKGDIAEGYSVSREKKESFPLTVTSAQKNPTAFYLCASSLTRETEAFFGQGTRLTVV.

The rearrangement joins TRBV19 to TRBJ2-7, with 8 bases identical to TRBD1. This CDR3 region has 15 residues. CDR1 and CDR2 from the germline V gene are LNHDA and SQIVND (reference sequence). Trimming removed 5 bases from V and 7 bases from J; junction bases left unmatched: 13. CDR3 amino acids: CASSDLGQGAREQYF. Written as DNA, the CDR3 is TGTGCCAGTAGTGACCTTGGGCAGGGGGCACGGGAGCAGTACTTC.

This chain joins TRBV10-2 and TRBJ1-2; unclear D gene. The CDR3 contains 15 residues. Germline lookup yields CDR1 WSHSY and CDR2 SAAADI. V was cut by 5 bases and J by 2 bases, with 15 bases left in between. The CDR3 is CASSPPTESNYGYTF. Written as DNA, the CDR3 is TGCGCCAGCAGTCCCCCCACAGAATCAAACTATGGCTACACCTTC.

The CDR3 here is CASSIGRSKVDYGYTF. DNA for the CDR3: TGTGCCAGTAGTATTGGTAGGAGCAAGGTCGACTATGGCTACACCTTC. The V gene is TRBV19, the J gene TRBJ1-2, with D uncertain. This CDR3 is 16 amino acids long. The V end was cut by 3 bases, the J end by 3 bases, with 17 bases between. Germline V lookup: CDR1 LNHDA, CDR2 SQIVND (reference sequence).

The V and J genes are TRBV9 and TRBJ2-7, with D possibly TRBD2 on 5 matching bases. The CDR3 loop spans 17 amino acids. Per the germline V gene, CDR1 is SGDLS and CDR2 is YYNGEE. Deletions cut 4 bases from V and 3 bases from J, with 23 bases between. The DNA for the CDR3 is TGTGCCAGCAGCCCCAGAGCGGAAAGTAGTCGCTTCTACGAGCAGTACTTC. Translating it yields CASSPRAESSRFYEQYF.

The chain recombines TRBV12-3 or TRBV12-4 with TRBJ2-1, with D perhaps TRBD2 (5 bases). Trimming took off 9 bases at V and 4 bases at J, with 13 bases between the two ends. This CDR3 has 13 residues. CDR3 sequence reads: CASRPGEYNEQFF. The CDR3, as DNA: TGTGCCAGTCGGCCCGGGGAGTACAATGAGCAGTTCTTC.

The genes are TRBV2 and TRBJ1-3, with TRBD1 matching 7 bases. V lost 4 bases, J lost 0 bases, and 3 bases stayed unmatched. CDR1 and CDR2 from the germline V gene are SNHLY and FYNNEI. The CDR3 totals 15 residues. This CDR3 is CASSGDSVSGNTIYF. CDR3 nucleotides: TGTGCCAGCAGTGGGGACAGCGTCTCTGGAAACACCATATATTTT. The whole variable domain, remainder taken from reference TRBV2 and TRBJ1-3, is EPEVTQTPSHQVTQMGQEVILRCVPISNHLYFYWYRQILGQKVEFLVSFYNNEISEKSEIFDDQFSVERPDGSNFTLKIRSTKLEDSAMYFCASSGDSVSGNTIYFGEGSWLTVV.

This chain joins TRBV7-8 and TRBJ1-1; no definite D call. This CDR3 has 14 amino acids. V was cut by 3 bases and J by 3 bases, with 11 bases left in between. The V gene's germline CDR1 is SGHVS and CDR2 FQNEAQ. CDR3 nucleotides: TGTGCCAGCAGCTTGAGAGGGTCGGACACTGAAGCTTTCTTT. It specifies CASSLRGSDTEAFF.

The V gene is TRBV5-1, the J gene TRBJ1-1, with D possibly matching TRBD1 (6 bases). This CDR3 has 14 amino acids. Looked up from germline, CDR1 is SGHRS and CDR2 is YFSETQ. The V end lost 0 bases, the J end lost 10 bases, and 16 bases lay between the germline ends. The CDR3: CASSLASGGSGAFF. The CDR3 DNA reads as TGCGCCAGCAGCTTGGCTTCTGGGGGCAGCGGAGCTTTCTTT.

The chain employs TRBV3-1 (or the pseudogene TRBV3-2) and TRBJ2-3, with D possibly matching TRBD1 (6 bases). The germline V and J ends were trimmed by 4 bases and 0 bases, with 11 bases remaining between them. Germline V CDR1 and CDR2: LGHDT, YNNKEL (reference sequence). This CDR3 has 15 amino acids. DNA for the CDR3: TGTGCCAGCAGCCCGCGGACAGTAAGCACAGATACGCAGTATTTT. Protein product: CASSPRTVSTDTQYF.

This chain connects TRBV15 to TRBJ2-5; TRBD2 agrees at 8 bases. From germline, CDR1 is LNHNV and CDR2 YYDKDF (reference sequence). There are 15 residues in the CDR3. V gave up 0 bases and J gave up 1 base; unmatched junction bases: 1. CDR3 region: CATSRDSGVQETQYF. The DNA for the CDR3 is TGTGCCACCAGCAGAGATAGCGGGGTCCAAGAGACCCAGTACTTC. The full variable domain, completed using reference TRBV15 and TRBJ2-5, is DAMVIQNPRYQVTQFGKPVTLSCSQTLNHNVMYWYQQKSSQAPKLLFHYYDKDFNNEADTPDNFQSRRPNTSFCFLDIRSPGLGDTAMYLCATSRDSGVQETQYFGPGTRLLVL.

There are a few counts of this clone. This chain connects TRBV5-4 to TRBJ1-2, with 7 positions matching TRBD1. V gave up 3 bases and J gave up 1 base; unmatched junction bases: 6. CDR3 length: 15 residues. CDR1 is SGHNT and CDR2 is YYREEE in the germline V gene (reference sequence). The CDR3 protein is CASSSGTAINYGYTF. CDR3 in DNA: TGTGCCAGCAGCTCAGGGACAGCTATTAACTATGGCTACACCTTC.

The chain recombines TRBV29-1 with TRBJ2-6; possible D gene TRBD1, 6 bases. Between the trimmed V and J ends, which lost 6 bases and 2 bases, there was a span of 26 bases. Germline CDR1 and CDR2: SQVTM and ANQGSEA. The CDR3 length is 19 residues. CDR3 coding DNA: TGCAGCGTGGAATGGGACATCTCTCCCCCATTTGCTGGGGCCAACGTCCTGACTTTC. Amino acid sequence: CSVEWDISPPFAGANVLTF. The whole variable domain, remainder taken from reference TRBV29-1 and TRBJ2-6, is SAVISQKPSRDICQRGTSLTIQCQVDSQVTMMFWYRQQPGQSLTLIATANQGSEATYESGFVIDKFPISRPNLTFSTLTVSNMSPEDSSIYLCSVEWDISPPFAGANVLTFGAGSRLTVL.

To note about this clone: The same CDR3 can be traced to other DNA sequences in this sample. The V and J genes are TRBV25-1 and TRBJ1-2; unclear D gene. The CDR3 has 13 amino acids. Trimming left V 1 base short and J 5 bases short, with 8 bases between. Germline values: CDR1 MGHDK, CDR2 SYGVNS. This CDR3 is CASSESRPYGYTF. The CDR3 nucleotides read TGTGCCAGCAGTGAATCGCGGCCTTATGGCTACACCTTC.

The chain has TRBV9 and TRBJ1-2, with 7 bases matching TRBD1. The junction had 5 bases not matched to a gene; V was cut back by 3 bases and J by 0 bases. The CDR3 contains 15 residues. Germline CDR1 reads SGDLS; CDR2 reads YYNGEE. The CDR3 here is CASSARTGTNYGYTF. The CDR3 bases are TGTGCCAGCAGCGCCCGGACAGGAACTAACTATGGCTACACCTTC.